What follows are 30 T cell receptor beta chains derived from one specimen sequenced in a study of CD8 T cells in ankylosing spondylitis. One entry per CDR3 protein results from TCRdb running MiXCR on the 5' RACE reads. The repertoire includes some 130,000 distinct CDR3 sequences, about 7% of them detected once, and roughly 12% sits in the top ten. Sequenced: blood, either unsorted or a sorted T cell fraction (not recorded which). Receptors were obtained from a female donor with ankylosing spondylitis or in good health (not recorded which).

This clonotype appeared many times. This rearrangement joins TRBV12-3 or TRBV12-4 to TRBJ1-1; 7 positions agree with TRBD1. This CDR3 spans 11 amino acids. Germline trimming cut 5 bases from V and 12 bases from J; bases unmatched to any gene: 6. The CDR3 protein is CASSRDRTTFF. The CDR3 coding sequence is TGTGCCAGCAGTCGGGACAGAACGACTTTCTTT.

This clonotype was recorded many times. This chain's CDR3 is CASSLGTLPLHF. CDR3 DNA: TGTGCCAGCAGTTTGGGGACCTTACCCCTCCACTTT. The gene calls are TRBV12-3 or TRBV12-4 and TRBJ1-6, with D perhaps TRBD1 (5 bases). V shed 3 bases and J shed 12 bases, with 9 bases lying between them. The CDR3 length is 12 residues.

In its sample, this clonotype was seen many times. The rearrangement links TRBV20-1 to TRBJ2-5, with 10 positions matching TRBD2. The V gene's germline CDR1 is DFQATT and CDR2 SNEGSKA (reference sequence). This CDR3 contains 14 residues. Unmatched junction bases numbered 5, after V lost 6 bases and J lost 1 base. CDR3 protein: CSAQKRGGQETQYF. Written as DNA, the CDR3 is TGCAGTGCACAAAAGCGGGGGGGCCAAGAGACCCAGTACTTC.

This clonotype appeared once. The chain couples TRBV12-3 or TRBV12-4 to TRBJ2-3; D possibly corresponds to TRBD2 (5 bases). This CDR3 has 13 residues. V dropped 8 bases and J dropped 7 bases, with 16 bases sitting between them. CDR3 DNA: TGTGCCAGCTCTGAGGGATCCAGGAATACGCAGTATTTT. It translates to CASSEGSRNTQYF.

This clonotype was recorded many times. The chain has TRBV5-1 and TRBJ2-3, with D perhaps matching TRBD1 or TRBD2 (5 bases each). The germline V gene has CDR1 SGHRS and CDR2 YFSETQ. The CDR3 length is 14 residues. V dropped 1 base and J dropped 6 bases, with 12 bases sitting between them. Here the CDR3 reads CASSLSSREDTQYF. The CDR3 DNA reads TGCGCCAGCAGCTTGAGTAGCAGGGAGGATACGCAGTATTTT.

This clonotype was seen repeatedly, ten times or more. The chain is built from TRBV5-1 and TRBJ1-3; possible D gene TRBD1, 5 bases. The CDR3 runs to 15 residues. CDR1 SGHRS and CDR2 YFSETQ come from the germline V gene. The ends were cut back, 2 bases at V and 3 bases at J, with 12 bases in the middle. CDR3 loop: CASSLTGDGGNTIYF. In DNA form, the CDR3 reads TGCGCCAGCAGCTTAACAGGTGATGGTGGAAACACCATATATTTT.

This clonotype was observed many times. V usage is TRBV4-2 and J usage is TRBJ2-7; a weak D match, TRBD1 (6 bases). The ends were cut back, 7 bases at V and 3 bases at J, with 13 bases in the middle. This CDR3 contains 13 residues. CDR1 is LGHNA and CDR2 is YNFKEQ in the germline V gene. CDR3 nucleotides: TGTGCCAGCAATGAAATAGGGGGCTACGAGCAGTACTTC. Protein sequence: CASNEIGGYEQYF.

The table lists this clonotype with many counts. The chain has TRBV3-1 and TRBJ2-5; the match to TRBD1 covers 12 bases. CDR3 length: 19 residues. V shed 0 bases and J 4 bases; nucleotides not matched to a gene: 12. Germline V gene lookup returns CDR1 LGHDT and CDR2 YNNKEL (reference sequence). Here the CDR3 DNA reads TGTGCCAGCAGCCAAGATCGGTTGCGACCGGGACAGGGGGCAGAGACCCAGTACTTC. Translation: CASSQDRLRPGQGAETQYF.

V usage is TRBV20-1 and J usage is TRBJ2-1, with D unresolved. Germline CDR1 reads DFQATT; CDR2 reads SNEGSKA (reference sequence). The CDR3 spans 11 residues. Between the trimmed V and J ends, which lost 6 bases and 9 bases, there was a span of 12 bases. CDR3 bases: TGCAGTGCCCCAGATGTTAGTGAGCAGTTCTTC. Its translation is CSAPDVSEQFF.

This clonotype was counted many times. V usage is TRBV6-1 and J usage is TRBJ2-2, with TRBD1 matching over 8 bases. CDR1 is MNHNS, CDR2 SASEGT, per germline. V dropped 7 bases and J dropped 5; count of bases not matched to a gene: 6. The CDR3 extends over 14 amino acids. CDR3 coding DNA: TGTGCCAGCACCTTGACAGGGGAAACCGGGGAGCTGTTTTTT. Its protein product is CASTLTGETGELFF.

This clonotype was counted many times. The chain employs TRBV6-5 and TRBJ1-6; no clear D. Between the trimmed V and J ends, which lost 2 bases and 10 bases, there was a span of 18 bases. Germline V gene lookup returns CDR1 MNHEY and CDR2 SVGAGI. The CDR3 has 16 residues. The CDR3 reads CASSYTGSDSHSPLHF. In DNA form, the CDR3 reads TGTGCCAGCAGTTACACGGGTAGTGATAGTCACTCACCCCTCCACTTT.

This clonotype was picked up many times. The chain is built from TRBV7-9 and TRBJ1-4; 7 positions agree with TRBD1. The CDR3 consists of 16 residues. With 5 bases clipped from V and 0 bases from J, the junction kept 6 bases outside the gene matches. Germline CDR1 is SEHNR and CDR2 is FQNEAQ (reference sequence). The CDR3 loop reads CASSPQGGATNEKLFF. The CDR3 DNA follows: TGTGCCAGCAGCCCACAAGGGGGCGCAACTAATGAAAAACTGTTTTTT.

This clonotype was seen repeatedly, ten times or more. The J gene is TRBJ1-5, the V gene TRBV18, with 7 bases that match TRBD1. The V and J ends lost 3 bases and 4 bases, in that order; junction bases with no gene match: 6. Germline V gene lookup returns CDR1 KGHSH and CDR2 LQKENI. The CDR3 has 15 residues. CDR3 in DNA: TGTGCCAGCTCACCGGTCCGGGACAGAAATCAGCCCCAGCATTTT. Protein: CASSPVRDRNQPQHF.

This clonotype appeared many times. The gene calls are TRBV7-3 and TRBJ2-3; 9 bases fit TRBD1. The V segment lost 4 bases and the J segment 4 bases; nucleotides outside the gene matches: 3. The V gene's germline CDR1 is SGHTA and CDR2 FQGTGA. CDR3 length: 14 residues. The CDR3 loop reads CASSSGQGPDTQYF. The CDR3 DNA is TGTGCCAGCAGCTCAGGACAGGGGCCAGATACGCAGTATTTT.

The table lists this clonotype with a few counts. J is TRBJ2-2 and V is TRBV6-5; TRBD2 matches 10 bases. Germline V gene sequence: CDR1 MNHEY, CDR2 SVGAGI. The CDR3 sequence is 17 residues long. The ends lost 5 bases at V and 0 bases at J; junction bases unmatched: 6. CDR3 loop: CASSTLAGVPNTGELFF. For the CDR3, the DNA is TGTGCCAGCAGTACGCTAGCGGGGGTTCCGAACACCGGGGAGCTGTTTTTT.

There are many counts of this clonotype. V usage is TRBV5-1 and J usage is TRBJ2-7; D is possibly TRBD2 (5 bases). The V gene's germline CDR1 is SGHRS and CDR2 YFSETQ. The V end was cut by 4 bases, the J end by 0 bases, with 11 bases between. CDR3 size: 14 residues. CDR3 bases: TGCGCCAGCAGCGAGGGAGCAGCCTCCTACGAGCAGTACTTC. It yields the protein CASSEGAASYEQYF.

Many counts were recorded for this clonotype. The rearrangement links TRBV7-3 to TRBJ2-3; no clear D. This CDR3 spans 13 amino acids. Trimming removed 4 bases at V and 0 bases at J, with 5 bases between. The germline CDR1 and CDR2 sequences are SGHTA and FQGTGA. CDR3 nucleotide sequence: TGTGCCAGCAGCTCAGGAAGCACAGATACGCAGTATTTT. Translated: CASSSGSTDTQYF.

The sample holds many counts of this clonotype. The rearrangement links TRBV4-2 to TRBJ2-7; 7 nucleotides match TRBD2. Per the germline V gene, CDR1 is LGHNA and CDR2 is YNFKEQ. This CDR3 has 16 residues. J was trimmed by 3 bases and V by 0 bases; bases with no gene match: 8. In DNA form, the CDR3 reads TGTGCCAGCAGCCAAGATAGCCTAGCGGCGTTCTACGAGCAGTACTTC. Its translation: CASSQDSLAAFYEQYF.

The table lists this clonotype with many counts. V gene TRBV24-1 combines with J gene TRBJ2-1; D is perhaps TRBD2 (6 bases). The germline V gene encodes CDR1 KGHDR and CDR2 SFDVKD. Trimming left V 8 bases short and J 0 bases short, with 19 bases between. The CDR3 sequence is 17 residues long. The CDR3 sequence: CATITLSGFSSYNEQFF. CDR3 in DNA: TGTGCCACCATTACCCTTAGCGGTTTTAGCTCCTACAATGAGCAGTTCTTC.

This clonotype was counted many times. CDR3 loop: CASSEAGTPRGNTIYF. The CDR3 DNA sequence: TGTGCCAGCAGTGAAGCCGGGACCCCAAGGGGGAACACCATATATTTT. This sequence joins TRBV6-1 and TRBJ1-3, with a tentative D call TRBD1 (6 bases). Germline V gene sequence: CDR1 MNHNS, CDR2 SASEGT. This CDR3 comprises 16 residues. Trimming stripped 0 bases from V and 7 bases from J, with 16 bases between.

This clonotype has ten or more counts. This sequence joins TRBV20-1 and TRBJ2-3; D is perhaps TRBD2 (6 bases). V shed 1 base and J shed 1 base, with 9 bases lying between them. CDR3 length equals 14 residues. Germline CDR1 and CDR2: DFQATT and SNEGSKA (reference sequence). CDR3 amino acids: CSARVGGGTDTQYF. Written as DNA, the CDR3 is TGCAGTGCTAGAGTGGGGGGAGGCACAGATACGCAGTATTTT.

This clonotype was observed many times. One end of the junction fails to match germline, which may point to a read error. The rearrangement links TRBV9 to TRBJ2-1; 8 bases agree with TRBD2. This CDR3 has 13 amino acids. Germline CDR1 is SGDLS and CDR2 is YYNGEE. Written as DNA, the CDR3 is TGTGCCAGCAGTGTAGCGGGGTCCTATGAGCAGTTCTTC. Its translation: CASSVAGSYEQFF.

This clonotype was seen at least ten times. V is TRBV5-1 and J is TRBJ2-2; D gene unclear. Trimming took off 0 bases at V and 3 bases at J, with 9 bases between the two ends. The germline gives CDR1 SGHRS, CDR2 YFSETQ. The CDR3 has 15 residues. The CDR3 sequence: CASSLAWSDTGELFF. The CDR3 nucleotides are TGCGCCAGCAGCTTGGCCTGGAGTGACACCGGGGAGCTGTTTTTT.

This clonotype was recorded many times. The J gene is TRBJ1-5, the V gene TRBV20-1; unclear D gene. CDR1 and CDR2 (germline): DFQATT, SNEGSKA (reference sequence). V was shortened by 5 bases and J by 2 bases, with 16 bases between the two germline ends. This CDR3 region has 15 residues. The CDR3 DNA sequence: TGCAGTGCTCCGCGATCGGCAGGCGGCAATCAGCCCCAGCATTTT. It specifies CSAPRSAGGNQPQHF.

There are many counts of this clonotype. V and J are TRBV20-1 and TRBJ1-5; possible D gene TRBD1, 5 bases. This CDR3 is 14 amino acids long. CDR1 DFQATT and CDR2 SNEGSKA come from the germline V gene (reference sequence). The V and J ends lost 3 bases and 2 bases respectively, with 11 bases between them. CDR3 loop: CSASSVRGNQPQHF. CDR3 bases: TGCAGTGCTAGTTCAGTCAGGGGCAATCAGCCCCAGCATTTT.

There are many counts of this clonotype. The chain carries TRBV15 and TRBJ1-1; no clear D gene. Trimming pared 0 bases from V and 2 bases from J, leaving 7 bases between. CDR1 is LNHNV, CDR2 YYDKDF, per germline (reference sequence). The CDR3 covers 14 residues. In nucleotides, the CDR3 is TGTGCCACCAGCAGAGATGGGAGAAACACTGAAGCTTTCTTT. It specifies CATSRDGRNTEAFF.

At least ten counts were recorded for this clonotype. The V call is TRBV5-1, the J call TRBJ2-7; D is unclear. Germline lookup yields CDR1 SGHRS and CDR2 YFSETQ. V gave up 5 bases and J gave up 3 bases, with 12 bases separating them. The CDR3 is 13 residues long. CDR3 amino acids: CASSSGGFYEQYF. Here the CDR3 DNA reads TGCGCCAGCAGTTCGGGTGGATTCTACGAGCAGTACTTC.

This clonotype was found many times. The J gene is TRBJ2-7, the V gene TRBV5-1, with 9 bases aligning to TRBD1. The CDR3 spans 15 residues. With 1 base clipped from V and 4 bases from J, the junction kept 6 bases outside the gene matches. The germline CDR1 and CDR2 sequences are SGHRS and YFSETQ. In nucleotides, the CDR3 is TGCGCCAGCAGCTTGTCACAGGGGGCATGGTACGAGCAGTACTTC. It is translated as CASSLSQGAWYEQYF.

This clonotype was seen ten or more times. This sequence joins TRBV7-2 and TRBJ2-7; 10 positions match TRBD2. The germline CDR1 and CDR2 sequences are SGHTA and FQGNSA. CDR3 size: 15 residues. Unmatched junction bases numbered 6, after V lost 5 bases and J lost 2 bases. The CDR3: CASSKSSGGAYEQYF. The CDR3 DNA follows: TGTGCCAGCAGCAAATCTAGCGGGGGAGCCTACGAGCAGTACTTC.

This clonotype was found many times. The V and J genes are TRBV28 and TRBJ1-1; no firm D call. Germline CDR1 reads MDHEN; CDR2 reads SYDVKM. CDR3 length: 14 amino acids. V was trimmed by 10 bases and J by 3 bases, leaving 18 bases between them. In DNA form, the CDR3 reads TGTGCCACCTACGCCGTAGCGGAGTACACTGAAGCTTTCTTT. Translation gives CATYAVAEYTEAFF.